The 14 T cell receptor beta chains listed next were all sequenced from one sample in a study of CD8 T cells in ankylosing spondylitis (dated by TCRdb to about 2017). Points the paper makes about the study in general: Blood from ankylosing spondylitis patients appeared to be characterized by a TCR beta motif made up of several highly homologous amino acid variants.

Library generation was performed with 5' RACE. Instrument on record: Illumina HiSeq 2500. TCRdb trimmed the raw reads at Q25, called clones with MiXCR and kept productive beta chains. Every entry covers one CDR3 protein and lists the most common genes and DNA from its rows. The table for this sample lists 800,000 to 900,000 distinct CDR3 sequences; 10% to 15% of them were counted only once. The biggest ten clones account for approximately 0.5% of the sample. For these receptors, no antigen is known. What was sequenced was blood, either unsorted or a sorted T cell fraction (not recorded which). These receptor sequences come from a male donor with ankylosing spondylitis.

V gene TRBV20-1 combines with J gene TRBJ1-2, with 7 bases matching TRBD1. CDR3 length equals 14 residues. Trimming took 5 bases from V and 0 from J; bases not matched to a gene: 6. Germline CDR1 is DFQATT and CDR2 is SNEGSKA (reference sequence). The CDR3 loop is CSALRQGPNYGYTF. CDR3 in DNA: TGCAGTGCTCTTAGACAGGGCCCTAACTATGGCTACACCTTC.

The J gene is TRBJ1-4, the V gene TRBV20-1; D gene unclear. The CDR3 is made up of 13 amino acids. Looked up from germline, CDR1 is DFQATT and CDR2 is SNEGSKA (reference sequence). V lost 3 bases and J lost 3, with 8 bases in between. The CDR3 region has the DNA TGCAGTGCTAGTCCGCCTGCTAATGAAAAACTGTTTTTT. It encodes CSASPPANEKLFF.

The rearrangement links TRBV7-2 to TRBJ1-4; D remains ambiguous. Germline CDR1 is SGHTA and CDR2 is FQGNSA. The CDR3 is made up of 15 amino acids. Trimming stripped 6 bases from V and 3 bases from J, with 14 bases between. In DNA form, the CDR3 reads TGTGCCAGCAGTAGAAGTAGGGTGGCTAATGAAAAACTGTTTTTT. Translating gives CASSRSRVANEKLFF.

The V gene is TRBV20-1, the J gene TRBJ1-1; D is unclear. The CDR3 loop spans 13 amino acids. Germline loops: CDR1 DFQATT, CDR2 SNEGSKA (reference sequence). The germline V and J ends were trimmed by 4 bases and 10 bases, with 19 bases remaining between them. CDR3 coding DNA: TGCAGTGCTACTACCGGCCCTGACTTGGGAGCTTTCTTT. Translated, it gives CSATTGPDLGAFF.

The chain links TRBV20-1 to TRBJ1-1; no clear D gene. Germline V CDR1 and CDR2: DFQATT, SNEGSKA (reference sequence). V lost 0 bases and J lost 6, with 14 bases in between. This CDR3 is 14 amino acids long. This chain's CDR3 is CSAREGPPFAEAFF. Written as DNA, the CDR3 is TGCAGTGCTAGAGAAGGCCCCCCGTTCGCTGAAGCTTTCTTT.

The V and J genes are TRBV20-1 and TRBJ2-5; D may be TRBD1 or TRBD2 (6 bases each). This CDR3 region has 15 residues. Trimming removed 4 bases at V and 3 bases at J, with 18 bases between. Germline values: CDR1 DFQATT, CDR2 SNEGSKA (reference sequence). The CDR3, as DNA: TGCAGTGCTACAGGGGACGTCAAGCGGGAAGAGACCCAGTACTTC. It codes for CSATGDVKREETQYF.

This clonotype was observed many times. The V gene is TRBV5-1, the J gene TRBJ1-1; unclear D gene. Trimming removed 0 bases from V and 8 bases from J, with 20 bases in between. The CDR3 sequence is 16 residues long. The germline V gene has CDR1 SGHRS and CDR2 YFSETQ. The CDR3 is CASSLGGPPFPPEAFF. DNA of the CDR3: TGCGCCAGCAGCTTGGGAGGACCACCCTTCCCCCCCGAAGCTTTCTTT.

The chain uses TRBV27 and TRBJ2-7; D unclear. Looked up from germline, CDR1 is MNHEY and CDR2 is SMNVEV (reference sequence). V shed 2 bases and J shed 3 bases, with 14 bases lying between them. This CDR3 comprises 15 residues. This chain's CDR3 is CASSLREGADYEQYF. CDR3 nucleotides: TGTGCCAGCAGTTTACGTGAAGGAGCCGACTACGAGCAGTACTTC.

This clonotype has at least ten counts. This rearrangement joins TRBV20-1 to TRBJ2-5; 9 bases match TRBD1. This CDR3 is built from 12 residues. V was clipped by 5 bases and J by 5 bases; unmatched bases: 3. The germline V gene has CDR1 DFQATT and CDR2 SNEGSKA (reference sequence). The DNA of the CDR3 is TGCAGTGCTGGACAGGGGATGGAGACCCAGTACTTC. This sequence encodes CSAGQGMETQYF.

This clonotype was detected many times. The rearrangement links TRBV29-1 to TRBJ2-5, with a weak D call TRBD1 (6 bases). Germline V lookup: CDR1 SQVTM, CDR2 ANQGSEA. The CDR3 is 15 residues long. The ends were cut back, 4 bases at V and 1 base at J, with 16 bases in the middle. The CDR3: CSVGPGDLRQETQYF. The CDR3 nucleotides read TGCAGCGTTGGTCCAGGGGACCTCCGCCAAGAGACCCAGTACTTC.

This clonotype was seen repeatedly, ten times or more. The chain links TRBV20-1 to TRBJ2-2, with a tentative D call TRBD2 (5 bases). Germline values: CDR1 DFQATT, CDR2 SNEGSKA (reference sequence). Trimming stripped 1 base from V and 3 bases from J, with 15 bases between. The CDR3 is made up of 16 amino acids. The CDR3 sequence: CSARGPGTSYTGELFF. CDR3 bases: TGCAGTGCTAGAGGACCGGGAACAAGCTACACCGGGGAGCTGTTTTTT.

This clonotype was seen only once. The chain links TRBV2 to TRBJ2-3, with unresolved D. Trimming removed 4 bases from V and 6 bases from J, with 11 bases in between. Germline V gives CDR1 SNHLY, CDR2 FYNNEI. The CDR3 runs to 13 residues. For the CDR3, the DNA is TGTGCCAGCAGTGCTACAGTTGCGGATACGCAGTATTTT. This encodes CASSATVADTQYF.

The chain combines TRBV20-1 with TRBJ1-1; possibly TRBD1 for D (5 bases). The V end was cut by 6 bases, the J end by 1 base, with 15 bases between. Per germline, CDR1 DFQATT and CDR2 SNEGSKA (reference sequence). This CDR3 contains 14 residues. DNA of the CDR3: TGCAGTGCCCCAGGGTTAGGACCGAACACTGAAGCTTTCTTT. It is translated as CSAPGLGPNTEAFF.

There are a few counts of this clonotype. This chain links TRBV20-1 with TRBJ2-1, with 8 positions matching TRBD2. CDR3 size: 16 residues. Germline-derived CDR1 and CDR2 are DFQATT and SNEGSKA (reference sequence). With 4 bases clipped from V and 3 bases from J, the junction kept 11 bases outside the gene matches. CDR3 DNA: TGCAGTGCTAATTCAATTAGCGGGACGATCTACAATGAGCAGTTCTTC. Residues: CSANSISGTIYNEQFF.